A single sample gave rise to the 30 T cell receptor beta chains below, sequenced in a study of response to subunit inactivated influenza vaccine. TCRdb redid the calling of the RT-PCR reads with MiXCR, one entry per CDR3 protein. Found here are 400,000 to 650,000 distinct CDR3 sequences, approximately 7.3% of them singletons; the top ten hold about an eighth. Here the sequenced sample was PBMCs from blood, taken around 2 years after vaccination. The receptor source for this set is a man between 45 and 75 years old who received an inactivated influenza vaccine.

In its sample, this clonotype was seen a few times. This chain uses TRBV29-1 with TRBJ2-1; 8 bases match TRBD1. Germline V lookup: CDR1 SQVTM, CDR2 ANQGSEA. Trimming cost V 7 bases and J 8 bases; bases outside gene matches: 13. The length of the CDR3 is 14 residues. For the CDR3, the DNA is TGCAGCGGCCGGGACAGGAGGGGTTCGGATGAGCAGTTCTTC. Translation: CSGRDRRGSDEQFF.

V is TRBV15 and J is TRBJ2-1; 8 bases agree with TRBD1. V shed 1 base, J shed 8 bases, and the junction held 4 bases outside the gene matches. The CDR3 has 14 residues. Germline V gives CDR1 LNHNV, CDR2 YYDKDF (reference sequence). The CDR3 DNA follows: TGTGCCACCAGCAGAGGACAGGGGCCCGATGAGCAGTTCTTC. Translating gives CATSRGQGPDEQFF.

This clonotype showed up just a few times. The J gene is TRBJ2-1, the V gene TRBV20-1, with D possibly TRBD1 on 6 matching bases. V lost 5 bases and J 0 bases, leaving 14 bases between the germline ends. The CDR3 is 15 amino acids. Germline V CDR1 and CDR2: DFQATT, SNEGSKA (reference sequence). Written as DNA, the CDR3 is TGCAGTGCTCCCCGGACAGTTAGCTCCTACAATGAGCAGTTCTTC. This sequence encodes CSAPRTVSSYNEQFF.

The chain combines TRBV24-1 with TRBJ2-1; 10 bases are a match to TRBD1. J was trimmed by 7 bases and V by 4 bases; bases with no gene match: 9. Per germline, CDR1 KGHDR and CDR2 SFDVKD. This CDR3 has 16 amino acids. CDR3 DNA: TGTGCCACCAGTGACCGACGGGGACAGGGGCGAAATGAGCAGTTCTTC. Protein sequence: CATSDRRGQGRNEQFF.

The V and J genes are TRBV11-2 and TRBJ2-1; D gene ambiguous. V was cut by 5 bases and J by 2 bases, with 13 bases left in between. This CDR3 has 15 residues. Germline CDR1 is SGHAT and CDR2 is FQNNGV. The DNA of the CDR3 is TGTGCCAGCAGCCCCCGGAATCGGGCCTACAATGAGCAGTTCTTC. It is translated as CASSPRNRAYNEQFF.

In its sample, this clonotype was seen many times. The rearrangement joins TRBV10-3 to TRBJ2-7, with 7 bases identical to TRBD2. The CDR3 is 16 residues long. Trimming took 3 bases from V and 2 from J; bases not matched to a gene: 10. Germline V gene data show CDR1 as ENHRY and CDR2 as SYGVKD. The CDR3 DNA reads as TGTGCCATCAGTGATTTAGGCGGGAGATGGGCCTACGAGCAGTACTTC. This translates into CAISDLGGRWAYEQYF.

The V call is TRBV10-3, the J call TRBJ2-7; possibly TRBD1 or TRBD2 for D (6 bases each). Germline V gene lookup returns CDR1 ENHRY and CDR2 SYGVKD. Trimming took 6 bases from V and 0 from J, leaving 9 bases between them. This CDR3 has 13 residues. CDR3 DNA sequence: TGTGCCATCAGGCGGGACACCTCCTACGAGCAGTACTTC. It codes for CAIRRDTSYEQYF.

This clonotype was detected a few times. The chain couples TRBV11-2 to TRBJ2-7; 7 nucleotides align to TRBD1. V shed 1 base and J 2 bases; nucleotides not matched to a gene: 17. Germline values: CDR1 SGHAT, CDR2 FQNNGV. The CDR3 spans 19 residues. The CDR3 nucleotides read TGTGCCAGCAGCTTAGTAAATCCCCCGGGACAGCAACTTACCTACGAGCAGTACTTC. It translates to CASSLVNPPGQQLTYEQYF.

The J gene is TRBJ2-1, the V gene TRBV10-3; D is undetermined. Trimming shortened V by 7 bases and J by 7 bases, and 11 bases separated the two germline ends. CDR1 and CDR2 (germline): ENHRY, SYGVKD. This CDR3 region has 12 residues. The CDR3 protein is CAITNTANEQFF. The CDR3 DNA reads TGTGCCATCACAAATACAGCGAATGAGCAGTTCTTC.

This clonotype was observed many times. The chain links TRBV10-3 to TRBJ2-3; D is uncertain. V was cut by 2 bases and J by 0 bases, with 15 bases left in between. The germline V gene encodes CDR1 ENHRY and CDR2 SYGVKD. The CDR3 has 17 residues. CDR3 region: CAISEPRPPASTDTQYF. The DNA of the CDR3 is TGTGCCATCAGTGAGCCTCGCCCGCCTGCTAGCACAGATACGCAGTATTTT.

This clonotype has at least ten counts. J is TRBJ2-7 and V is TRBV20-1; TRBD2 aligns across 8 bases. In germline, CDR1 is DFQATT, CDR2 SNEGSKA (reference sequence). J gave up 3 bases and V 5 bases, and 12 bases lay outside the gene matches. The CDR3 sequence is 15 residues long. The CDR3 is CSALSGAGALYEQYF. The CDR3 nucleotides are TGCAGTGCTCTAAGTGGAGCGGGAGCCCTCTACGAGCAGTACTTC.

This clonotype was observed at least ten times. The chain employs TRBV11-2 and TRBJ2-5; TRBD1 matches 8 bases. The CDR3 has 15 amino acids. Trimming cost V 5 bases and J 4 bases; bases outside gene matches: 9. CDR1 is SGHAT, CDR2 FQNNGV, per germline. The chain's CDR3 is CASSATGGVPETQYF. For the CDR3, the DNA is TGTGCCAGCAGCGCAACAGGGGGAGTCCCAGAGACCCAGTACTTC.

The chain uses TRBV5-1 and TRBJ2-7; D ambiguous. The germline V gene encodes CDR1 SGHRS and CDR2 YFSETQ. V was pared by 0 bases and J by 3 bases, with 10 bases between. CDR3 length: 14 residues. The chain's CDR3 is CASSLGVNRYEQYF. The CDR3 bases are TGCGCCAGCAGCTTGGGTGTGAATCGCTACGAGCAGTACTTC. Complete variable domain (other parts from reference TRBV5-1 and TRBJ2-7): KAGVTQTPRYLIKTRGQQVTLSCSPISGHRSVSWYQQTPGQGLQFLFEYFSETQRNKGNFPGRFSGRQFSNSRSEMNVSTLELGDSALYLCASSLGVNRYEQYFGPGTRLTVT.

This clonotype was recorded at least ten times. The rearrangement uses TRBV29-1 and TRBJ2-5; D ambiguous. Looked up from germline, CDR1 is SQVTM and CDR2 is ANQGSEA. This CDR3 has 14 residues. V was clipped by 5 bases and J by 3 bases, with 16 bases between them. The CDR3 spells CSVQGAGAKETQYF. In DNA, the CDR3 is TGCAGCGTTCAAGGTGCAGGAGCGAAAGAGACCCAGTACTTC.

This clonotype has more than one count but fewer than ten. The chain combines TRBV20-1 with TRBJ1-2, with D perhaps TRBD1 (5 bases). The CDR3 has 13 residues. V was pared by 5 bases and J by 4 bases, with 14 bases between. Germline V CDR1 and CDR2: DFQATT, SNEGSKA (reference sequence). The CDR3 protein is CSADPPGGYGYTF. CDR3 bases: TGCAGTGCTGACCCTCCGGGGGGCTATGGCTACACCTTC.

This clonotype was seen more than once but under ten times. V is TRBV20-1 and J is TRBJ2-1; TRBD1 might be the D (5 bases). Germline V gives CDR1 DFQATT, CDR2 SNEGSKA (reference sequence). The CDR3 covers 12 residues. The V and J ends lost 3 bases and 6 bases respectively, with 9 bases between them. The DNA for the CDR3 is TGCAGTGCTAGCCAGGGTACCAATGAGCAGTTCTTC. It is translated as CSASQGTNEQFF.

This clonotype showed up just a few times. The chain links TRBV7-2 to TRBJ2-3, with D unresolved. The V end lost 4 bases, the J end lost 6 bases, and 14 bases lay between the germline ends. This CDR3 spans 14 amino acids. Germline values: CDR1 SGHTA, CDR2 FQGNSA. The CDR3 spells CASSSRVVRDTQYF. CDR3 sequence (DNA): TGTGCCAGCAGCTCTCGGGTGGTGCGGGATACGCAGTATTTT. Supplemented by reference TRBV7-2 and TRBJ2-3, the full variable domain reads GAGVSQSPSNKVTEKGKDVELRCDPISGHTALYWYRQSLGQGLEFLIYFQGNSAPDKSGLPSDRFSAERTGGSVSTLTIQRTQQEDSAVYLCASSSRVVRDTQYFGPGTRLTVL.

This clonotype came up a few times. J is TRBJ2-5 and V is TRBV2, with D hard to call. The CDR3 covers 15 residues. Per germline, CDR1 SNHLY and CDR2 FYNNEI. Deletions cut 2 bases from V and 2 bases from J, with 12 bases between. CDR3 nucleotide sequence: TGTGCCAGCAGTGAATTGTCGTCAGCTCAAGAGACCCAGTACTTC. Amino acid sequence: CASSELSSAQETQYF.

This clonotype turned up a few times. The chain recombines TRBV20-1 with TRBJ2-1, with D hard to call. Looked up from germline, CDR1 is DFQATT and CDR2 is SNEGSKA (reference sequence). This CDR3 region has 11 residues. The V and J ends lost 6 bases and 12 bases respectively, with 15 bases between them. The CDR3 protein is CSAPIYPSQFF. The CDR3, as DNA: TGCAGTGCGCCCATTTATCCTTCGCAGTTCTTC.

In its sample, this clonotype was seen a few times. V is TRBV18 and J is TRBJ2-5, with 7 bases matching TRBD2. There are 15 residues in the CDR3. Germline lookup yields CDR1 KGHSH and CDR2 LQKENI. Trimming took 0 bases from V and 5 from J; bases not matched to a gene: 6. The DNA for the CDR3 is TGTGCCAGCTCACCACCCCGGGGAGGGTCGGAGACCCAGTACTTC. Its protein product is CASSPPRGGSETQYF.

This clonotype has at least ten counts. V is TRBV7-8 and J is TRBJ2-7; 9 bases align to TRBD1. Per germline, CDR1 SGHVS and CDR2 FQNEAQ. V lost 5 bases, J lost 0 bases, and 11 bases stayed unmatched. The CDR3 has 17 residues. CDR3 bases: TGTGCCAGCAGCCCAAACCCCGGGACAGGGAGCTCCTACGAGCAGTACTTC. Protein: CASSPNPGTGSSYEQYF.

This rearrangement joins TRBV4-2 to TRBJ2-7; D is ambiguous. CDR3 size: 15 residues. Trimming removed 0 bases from V and 7 bases from J, with 16 bases in between. Germline loops: CDR1 LGHNA, CDR2 YNFKEQ. CDR3 coding DNA: TGTGCCAGCAGCCAAGATTCAAAACGCCCTGGTGAGCAGTACTTC. Translated: CASSQDSKRPGEQYF.

There are many counts of this clonotype. V and J are TRBV20-1 and TRBJ1-2; D perhaps matches TRBD1 (5 bases). CDR3 length equals 15 residues. Trimming shortened V by 0 bases and J by 7 bases, and 18 bases separated the two germline ends. The germline V gene has CDR1 DFQATT and CDR2 SNEGSKA (reference sequence). The CDR3 coding sequence is TGCAGTGCTAGAGATACTAGAGGGGAAATGGGTGGCTACACCTTC. Its translation is CSARDTRGEMGGYTF.

In its sample, this clonotype was seen a few times. V and J are TRBV5-6 and TRBJ1-1, with D maybe TRBD1 (5 bases). V was trimmed by 0 bases and J by 1 base, leaving 10 bases between them. The germline gives CDR1 SGHDT, CDR2 YYEEEE. The CDR3 covers 15 residues. The CDR3 sequence: CASSLGRGGNTEAFF. CDR3 bases: TGTGCCAGCAGCTTGGGACGGGGGGGGAACACTGAAGCTTTCTTT.

The chain carries TRBV27 and TRBJ2-7, with no clear D. CDR1 and CDR2 (germline): MNHEY, SMNVEV (reference sequence). This CDR3 region has 13 residues. The V gene lost 3 bases and the J gene lost 6 bases, with 12 bases spanning the gap. The CDR3 reads CASSFRLGFEQYF. CDR3 nucleotides: TGTGCCAGCAGTTTTCGACTGGGGTTCGAGCAGTACTTC.

This chain connects TRBV4-3 to TRBJ2-1, with TRBD2 matching over 8 bases. This CDR3 region has 17 residues. With 4 bases clipped from V and 5 bases from J, the junction kept 13 bases outside the gene matches. CDR1 and CDR2 from the germline V gene are LGHNA and YSLEER. This CDR3 is CASSLALLSGRNNEQFF. The DNA of the CDR3 is TGCGCCAGCAGCCTCGCTCTCTTGAGCGGGAGAAACAATGAGCAGTTCTTC.

This clonotype was counted between two and nine times. The chain has TRBV24-1 and TRBJ2-5; no reliable D call. The V end was cut by 4 bases, the J end by 2 bases, with 7 bases between. The CDR3 is 13 amino acids. Germline values: CDR1 KGHDR, CDR2 SFDVKD. The DNA of the CDR3 is TGTGCCACCAGTGACTGGGATCAAGAGACCCAGTACTTC. As protein: CATSDWDQETQYF.

This clonotype has more than one count but fewer than ten. CDR3 in DNA: TGTGCCAGCAGTGAAAACATCTACGAGCAGTACTTC. This translates into CASSENIYEQYF. J is TRBJ2-7 and V is TRBV6-1; D not certain. Between the trimmed V and J ends, which lost 2 bases and 3 bases, there was a span of 5 bases. Germline V gene data show CDR1 as MNHNS and CDR2 as SASEGT. CDR3 size: 12 residues.

This clonotype came up many times. The rearrangement joins TRBV10-3 to TRBJ2-1; no reliable D call. V gave up 7 bases and J gave up 9 bases, with 22 bases separating them. The CDR3 is made up of 15 amino acids. Germline CDR1 and CDR2: ENHRY and SYGVKD. CDR3 residues: CAITHDADPGTEQFF. CDR3 bases: TGTGCCATCACTCACGACGCGGATCCTGGAACTGAGCAGTTCTTC.

This clonotype was found a few times. This chain links TRBV7-2 with TRBJ2-3, with TRBD1 identical over 7 bases. Germline loops: CDR1 SGHTA, CDR2 FQGNSA. The CDR3 has 16 residues. J lost 0 bases, V lost 5 bases, and 8 bases had no gene match. The CDR3 nucleotides read TGTGCCAGCAGCGGAATCCGGGACAGAAGCACAGATACGCAGTATTTT. Translation: CASSGIRDRSTDTQYF. Full variable domain (missing parts from reference TRBV7-2 and TRBJ2-3): GAGVSQSPSNKVTEKGKDVELRCDPISGHTALYWYRQSLGQGLEFLIYFQGNSAPDKSGLPSDRFSAERTGGSVSTLTIQRTQQEDSAVYLCASSGIRDRSTDTQYFGPGTRLTVL.